What follows are 30 T cell receptor beta chains derived from one specimen sequenced in a study of blood T cell repertoires in COVID-19. Generated by immunoSEQ multiplex PCR, the TCRdb table keeps only in-frame clones and is missing some. In the table there are 35,000 to 45,000 clones, nearly 90% of which are singletons. The sample comprised peripheral blood. Receptor source: a human donor in a cohort sampled during active COVID-19.

This chain connects TRBV12-5 to TRBJ2-3; TRBD2 is a possible D gene (7 bases). Germline V CDR1 and CDR2: LGHNT, FRNRAP. The CDR3 is 20 residues long. The V end lost 1 base, the J end lost 0 bases, and 23 bases lay between the germline ends. CDR3 nucleotides: TGTGCTAGTGGTTTGGCCCGCACCGTTTGGCGGGGGCCCAGCACAGATACGCAGTATTTT. Translation gives CASGLARTVWRGPSTDTQYF.

The genes are TRBV2 and TRBJ1-1; no clear D. The V end was cut by 7 bases, the J end by 0 bases, with 12 bases between. The CDR3 loop spans 14 amino acids. CDR1 and CDR2 from the germline V gene are SNHLY and FYNNEI. CDR3: CASTSQLMNTEAFF. The CDR3 DNA reads TGTGCCAGCACCTCACAGTTGATGAACACTGAAGCTTTCTTT.

The genes are TRBV2 and TRBJ1-5; maybe TRBD1 (6 bases). The ends were cut back, 7 bases at V and 6 bases at J, with 13 bases in the middle. The CDR3 has 13 residues. The germline gives CDR1 SNHLY, CDR2 FYNNEI. The CDR3 sequence: CASNPQGIQPQHF. The CDR3, as DNA: TGTGCCAGCAATCCACAGGGTATTCAGCCCCAGCATTTT.

This chain joins TRBV6-5 and TRBJ1-1, with D possibly matching TRBD1 (5 bases). CDR3 length equals 12 residues. In germline, CDR1 is MNHEY, CDR2 SVGAGI. The V and J ends lost 10 bases and 6 bases respectively, with 15 bases between them. The chain's CDR3 is CATTGGLPEAFF. The CDR3 DNA follows: TGTGCCACCACGGGGGGACTACCTGAAGCTTTCTTT.

A few counts support this clone. The chain combines TRBV6-4 with TRBJ1-2; 9 bases align to TRBD1. The CDR3 length is 15 residues. Germline trimming cut 3 bases from V and 5 bases from J; bases unmatched to any gene: 7. Germline loops: CDR1 MRHNA, CDR2 SNTAGT. CDR3 sequence: CASSDRDRVQYGYTF. The CDR3 nucleotides read TGTGCCAGCAGTGATCGGGACAGGGTCCAATATGGCTACACCTTC.

V is TRBV27 and J is TRBJ2-7; 7 nucleotides align to TRBD1. Per the germline V gene, CDR1 is MNHEY and CDR2 is SMNVEV (reference sequence). This CDR3 has 12 residues. J gave up 3 bases and V 9 bases, and 5 bases lay outside the gene matches. CDR3 DNA sequence: TGTGCCAGTCGGGACAGCTTCTACGAGCAGTACTTC. This codes for CASRDSFYEQYF.

The rearrangement joins TRBV5-8 to TRBJ2-3; 7 nucleotides agree with TRBD1. The CDR3 has 16 amino acids. V lost 4 bases and J lost 4; bases outside the gene matches: 12. Germline values: CDR1 SGHTS, CDR2 YDEGEE. CDR3 DNA sequence: TGTGCCAGCAGCCTGTCTGGGACAGTCAATGCAGATACGCAGTATTTT. It yields the protein CASSLSGTVNADTQYF.

This sequence joins TRBV6-5 and TRBJ2-1; no clear D gene. V was clipped by 8 bases and J by 5 bases, with 10 bases between them. Germline lookup yields CDR1 MNHEY and CDR2 SVGAGI. CDR3 length equals 12 residues. CDR3 sequence (DNA): TGTGCCAGCGGAAGGAGTCACAATGAGCAGTTCTTC. Residues: CASGRSHNEQFF.

The rearrangement links TRBV12-2 to TRBJ2-2; the DNA was not compared with TRBD2, the D call given in the table. TRBV12-2 counts as a pseudogene. CDR3 length: 16 amino acids. The CDR3 reads CASRLGGTPNTGELFF. The CDR3 DNA follows: TGTGCAAGTCGCTTGGGGGGGACACCTAACACCGGGGAGCTGTTTTTT.

V is TRBV7-2 and J is TRBJ2-3; TRBD2 is a possible D gene (5 bases). The CDR3 loop spans 14 amino acids. The V and J ends lost 5 bases and 6 bases respectively, with 15 bases between them. CDR1 SGHTA and CDR2 FQGNSA come from the germline V gene. CDR3 amino acids: CASSPGLPGDTQYF. In nucleotides, the CDR3 is TGTGCCAGCAGCCCAGGACTCCCCGGGGATACGCAGTATTTT. The complete variable domain, with remaining parts taken from reference TRBV7-2 and TRBJ2-3, reads GAGVSQSPSNKVTEKGKDVELRCDPISGHTALYWYRQSLGQGLEFLIYFQGNSAPDKSGLPSDRFSAERTGGSVSTLTIQRTQQEDSAVYLCASSPGLPGDTQYFGPGTRLTVL.

The rearrangement links TRBV2 to TRBJ2-3; 8 bases are shared with TRBD1. J was trimmed by 2 bases and V by 6 bases; bases with no gene match: 13. The CDR3 totals 17 residues. Per the germline V gene, CDR1 is SNHLY and CDR2 is FYNNEI. Written as DNA, the CDR3 is TGTGCCAGCAGGACCAGGGGGCGAAACCGAAACACAGATACGCAGTATTTT. Its protein product is CASRTRGRNRNTDTQYF. Full variable domain (remainder filled in from reference TRBV2 and TRBJ2-3): EPEVTQTPSHQVTQMGQEVILRCVPISNHLYFYWYRQILGQKVEFLVSFYNNEISEKSEIFDDQFSVERPDGSNFTLKIRSTKLEDSAMYFCASRTRGRNRNTDTQYFGPGTRLTVL.

The gene calls are TRBV24-1 and TRBJ1-2, with 9 bases aligning to TRBD1. Germline V gene sequence: CDR1 KGHDR, CDR2 SFDVKD. V gave up 3 bases and J gave up 8 bases; unmatched junction bases: 12. CDR3 size: 16 residues. CDR3 region: CATSDQGTGILRGYTF. The CDR3 DNA is TGTGCCACCAGTGATCAAGGGACAGGGATATTGAGAGGCTACACCTTC.

CDR3 in DNA: TGTGCCAGCAGCTTAGCGCTAACTAGCGGGGGGTACGAGCAGTACTTC. Its translation is CASSLALTSGGYEQYF. The rearrangement joins TRBV7-8 to TRBJ2-7; TRBD2 matches at 12 bases. This CDR3 has 16 amino acids. Germline V CDR1 and CDR2: SGHVS, FQNEAQ. With V trimmed by 0 bases and J by 4 bases, 4 bases remained unmatched.

This sequence joins TRBV2 and TRBJ1-6; no firm D call. This CDR3 spans 14 amino acids. From germline, CDR1 is SNHLY and CDR2 FYNNEI. The germline V and J ends were trimmed by 6 bases and 9 bases, with 15 bases remaining between them. For the CDR3, the DNA is TGTGCCAGCAGCACCGACACAAACCGTTCACCCCTCCACTTT. Translating it yields CASSTDTNRSPLHF.

This sequence joins TRBV11-3 and TRBJ1-2; weak D call: TRBD1 (6 bases). Germline CDR1 reads SGHNT; CDR2 reads YENEEA. The CDR3 runs 15 residues. Trimming left V 5 bases short and J 4 bases short, with 17 bases between. The CDR3 sequence is CASSGPGQTAYGYTF. The CDR3 coding sequence is TGTGCCAGCAGCGGTCCCGGACAGACCGCCTATGGCTACACCTTC.

The chain has TRBV19 and TRBJ1-5, with 10 bases fitting TRBD1. Germline trimming cut 6 bases from V and 2 bases from J; bases unmatched to any gene: 1. The CDR3 is made up of 14 amino acids. Per the germline V gene, CDR1 is LNHDA and CDR2 is SQIVND (reference sequence). DNA of the CDR3: TGTGCCAGTAGGGGGACAGGGGGCAATCAGCCCCAGCATTTT. This sequence encodes CASRGTGGNQPQHF.

The CDR3 DNA reads TGTGCCAGCAGTGAATCAATAGCGGGGGGCTACGAGCAGTACTTC. It is translated as CASSESIAGGYEQYF. V and J are TRBV2 and TRBJ2-7; TRBD2 matches at 10 bases. The CDR3 loop spans 15 amino acids. Germline CDR1 and CDR2: SNHLY and FYNNEI. The trim removed 2 bases at V and 3 bases at J, leaving 4 bases unmatched. The full variable domain, with the rest looked up from reference TRBV2 and TRBJ2-7, is EPEVTQTPSHQVTQMGQEVILRCVPISNHLYFYWYRQILGQKVEFLVSFYNNEISEKSEIFDDQFSVERPDGSNFTLKIRSTKLEDSAMYFCASSESIAGGYEQYFGPGTRLTVT.

The gene calls are TRBV4-1 and TRBJ2-5; possible D gene TRBD2, 6 bases. The germline CDR1 and CDR2 sequences are MGHRA and YSYEKL. V was trimmed by 0 bases and J by 2 bases, leaving 13 bases between them. The CDR3 loop spans 16 amino acids. CDR3 amino acids: CASSQDGVGGQETQYF. CDR3 sequence (DNA): TGCGCCAGCAGCCAAGATGGGGTCGGGGGACAAGAGACCCAGTACTTC.

The chain is built from TRBV25-1 and TRBJ2-5; TRBD1 is a possible D gene (5 bases). CDR3 length equals 15 residues. Trimming shortened V by 1 base and J by 1 base, and 10 bases separated the two germline ends. The germline CDR1 and CDR2 sequences are MGHDK and SYGVNS. CDR3 nucleotide sequence: TGTGCCAGCAGTGAATCTAGGGGCCTCCAAGAGACCCAGTACTTC. It yields the protein CASSESRGLQETQYF.

This clone was found a few times. This chain connects TRBV5-1 to TRBJ1-5; tentatively, D is TRBD1 (5 bases). Trimming took off 3 bases at V and 3 bases at J, with 16 bases between the two ends. The CDR3 has 16 amino acids. Germline CDR1 SGHRS, CDR2 YFSETQ. Here the CDR3 reads CASSSGTGGFNQPQHF. Here the CDR3 DNA reads TGCGCCAGCAGCTCAGGGACGGGGGGTTTCAATCAGCCCCAGCATTTT.

This clone has only one observation. This sequence joins TRBV14 and TRBJ2-6, with D perhaps matching TRBD2 (5 bases). The CDR3 runs 17 residues. The ends were cut back, 0 bases at V and 0 bases at J, with 9 bases in the middle. Germline V gene lookup returns CDR1 SGHDN and CDR2 FVKESK. The CDR3 nucleotides are TGTGCCAGCAGCCAAGACGGGAAGTTCTCTGGGGCCAACGTCCTGACTTTC. As protein: CASSQDGKFSGANVLTF.

This clone occurred once. The chain joins TRBV5-4 to TRBJ1-2; 11 nucleotides agree with TRBD1. V dropped 4 bases and J dropped 6; count of bases not matched to a gene: 5. Germline values: CDR1 SGHNT, CDR2 YYREEE (reference sequence). The CDR3 extends over 14 amino acids. CDR3 region: CASSPGQGADGYTF. DNA for the CDR3: TGTGCCAGCAGCCCCGGACAGGGGGCGGATGGCTACACCTTC.

The rearrangement joins TRBV2 to TRBJ1-2, with a tentative D call TRBD1 (6 bases). The CDR3 is 15 residues long. Germline CDR1 is SNHLY and CDR2 is FYNNEI. Trimming pared 2 bases from V and 4 bases from J, leaving 14 bases between. As DNA, the CDR3 is TGTGCCAGCAGTGAATTGCGGGGGCATATCTATGGCTACACCTTC. This codes for CASSELRGHIYGYTF.

The chain uses TRBV6-2 or TRBV6-3 and TRBJ1-2; D is undetermined. Germline loops: CDR1 MNHEY, CDR2 SVGEGT. The ends were cut back, 5 bases at V and 4 bases at J, with 11 bases in the middle. This CDR3 has 13 residues. The CDR3 here is CASSASGVYGYTF. In DNA form, the CDR3 reads TGTGCCAGCAGTGCGTCGGGAGTCTATGGCTACACCTTC.

This chain uses TRBV3-1 (or the pseudogene TRBV3-2) with TRBJ1-1; a possible D gene is TRBD1 (5 bases). The CDR3 is made up of 15 amino acids. V was cut by 1 base and J by 1 base, with 10 bases left in between. Germline V lookup: CDR1 LGHDT, CDR2 YNNKEL (reference sequence). The CDR3 DNA sequence: TGTGCCAGCAGCCAAGGGGGCGCGGCGAACACTGAAGCTTTCTTT. As protein: CASSQGGAANTEAFF.

This chain joins TRBV5-4 and TRBJ2-3; D unclear. The CDR3 length is 16 residues. The V end lost 1 base, the J end lost 0 bases, and 12 bases lay between the germline ends. Germline loops: CDR1 SGHNT, CDR2 YYREEE (reference sequence). CDR3: CASSLIQWASTDTQYF. Written as DNA, the CDR3 is TGTGCCAGCAGCTTGATACAGTGGGCTAGCACAGATACGCAGTATTTT.

This clone was detected only once. The chain has TRBV27 and TRBJ1-1; 10 bases match TRBD1. This CDR3 has 17 amino acids. Trimming at V came to 2 bases and at J to 0 bases, leaving 6 bases not matched to a gene. Germline lookup yields CDR1 MNHEY and CDR2 SMNVEV (reference sequence). CDR3 DNA: TGTGCCAGCAGTTTAAGCGGGACAGGGGTTTTGAACACTGAAGCTTTCTTT. Protein sequence: CASSLSGTGVLNTEAFF.

V is TRBV5-8 and J is TRBJ1-2; TRBD1 might be the D (6 bases). Trimming took off 4 bases at V and 0 bases at J, with 13 bases between the two ends. The CDR3 is made up of 15 amino acids. CDR1 and CDR2 (germline): SGHTS, YDEGEE. The CDR3 spells CASSNRDKSNYGYTF. The CDR3 coding sequence is TGTGCCAGCAGCAACCGGGACAAATCTAACTATGGCTACACCTTC.

The gene calls are TRBV11-2 and TRBJ2-3; 10 bases are shared with TRBD2. After removal of 5 bases from V and 0 bases from J, the junction contained 11 bases not matched to a gene. The germline gives CDR1 SGHAT, CDR2 FQNNGV. The CDR3 consists of 18 residues. CDR3 nucleotide sequence: TGTGCCAGCAGCCCCTCTAGCCGGACTAGCGGAAGCACAGATACGCAGTATTTT. Amino acids: CASSPSSRTSGSTDTQYF.

This clone was recorded only once. The chain employs TRBV6-1 and TRBJ1-1; weak D call: TRBD1 (5 bases). CDR1 is MNHNS and CDR2 is SASEGT in the germline V gene. Trimming removed 2 bases at V and 0 bases at J, with 7 bases between. CDR3 length: 14 amino acids. The CDR3 DNA follows: TGTGCCAGCAGTGAATCAGGGCTGAACACTGAAGCTTTCTTT. Protein sequence: CASSESGLNTEAFF.